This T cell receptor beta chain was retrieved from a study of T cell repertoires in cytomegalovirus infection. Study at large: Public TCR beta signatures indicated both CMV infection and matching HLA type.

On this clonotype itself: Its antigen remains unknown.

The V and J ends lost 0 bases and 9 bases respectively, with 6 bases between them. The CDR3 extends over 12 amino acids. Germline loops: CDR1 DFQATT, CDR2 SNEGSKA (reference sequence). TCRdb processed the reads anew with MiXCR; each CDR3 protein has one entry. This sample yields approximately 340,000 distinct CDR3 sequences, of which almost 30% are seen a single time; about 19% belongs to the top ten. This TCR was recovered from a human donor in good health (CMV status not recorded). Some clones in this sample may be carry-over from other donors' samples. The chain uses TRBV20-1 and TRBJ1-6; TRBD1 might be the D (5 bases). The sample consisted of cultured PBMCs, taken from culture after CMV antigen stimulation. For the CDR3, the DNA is TGCAGTGCTAGAGAGGGACGTTCACCCCTCCACTTT. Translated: CSAREGRSPLHF.